One sample yielded the 9 T cell receptor beta chains listed below, sequenced in a study of blood T cells in healthy people across ages. Primed by a sample-barcoded 5' primer and a J-beta primer mix, a second PCR proceeded for roughly 6 to 12 cycles. From the 5' RACE reads, TCRdb called clonotypes with MiXCR, one entry per CDR3 protein. The sample lists around 710,000 distinct CDR3 sequences, about 42% occurring once. Sequenced material: blood. These receptors were obtained from a woman in her sixties or seventies in good health.

This clonotype appeared a few times. V usage is TRBV7-6 and J usage is TRBJ2-1; 11 bases line up with TRBD2. The CDR3 has 16 amino acids. CDR1 is SGHVS, CDR2 FNYEAQ, per germline. The J segment lost 6 bases and the V segment lost 5 bases, leaving 9 bases of the junction unmatched. CDR3 in DNA: TGTGCCAGCAGCCTCACCCTAGCGGGGGGAGGCAATGAGCAGTTCTTC. Its protein is CASSLTLAGGGNEQFF.

The chain combines TRBV20-1 with TRBJ2-3; D is uncertain. The CDR3 length is 15 residues. V lost 5 bases and J 3 bases, leaving 18 bases between the germline ends. The germline CDR1 and CDR2 sequences are DFQATT and SNEGSKA (reference sequence). The CDR3, as DNA: TGCAGTGCTGTGTTACGGACCTTGATGACAGATACGCAGTATTTT. Protein: CSAVLRTLMTDTQYF.

The rearrangement joins TRBV6-5 to TRBJ1-2, with 7 bases lining up with TRBD1. The germline V gene encodes CDR1 MNHEY and CDR2 SVGAGI. V shed 5 bases and J 7 bases; nucleotides not matched to a gene: 13. The length of the CDR3 is 15 residues. CDR3 in DNA: TGTGCCAGCAGTCAACAGACAGGGACGTCTCGTGGCTACACCTTC. It yields the protein CASSQQTGTSRGYTF.

The chain recombines TRBV21-1 with TRBJ1-1. TRBV21-1 is recorded as a pseudogene. The CDR3 contains 12 residues. The CDR3 DNA sequence: TGTGCCAGCAGCAAAGCCCAACCAGAAGCTTTCTTT. This translates into CASSKAQPEAFF.

The count of this clonotype is one. The V call is TRBV20-1, the J call TRBJ2-5, with TRBD2 identical over 8 bases. The V and J ends lost 2 bases and 11 bases, in that order; junction bases with no gene match: 10. Germline V CDR1 and CDR2: DFQATT, SNEGSKA (reference sequence). CDR3 length: 13 residues. This CDR3 is CSARSGSVDEQYF. CDR3 nucleotides: TGCAGTGCTAGAAGCGGGAGTGTCGATGAGCAGTACTTC.

There are many counts of this clonotype. The DNA for the CDR3 is TGCAGTGCTACCTATAGCGGGTCATACAATGAGCAGTTCTTC. It encodes CSATYSGSYNEQFF. The V gene is TRBV20-1, the J gene TRBJ2-1; 7 bases fit TRBD2. Trimming removed 4 bases from V and 4 bases from J; junction bases left unmatched: 7. CDR3 length: 14 amino acids. Germline V gene lookup returns CDR1 DFQATT and CDR2 SNEGSKA (reference sequence).

The gene calls are TRBV7-2 and TRBJ2-2; 7 bases agree with TRBD1. The V gene end was trimmed by 4 bases and the J gene end by 2 bases; junction bases not matched to a gene: 4. Germline V gene lookup returns CDR1 SGHTA and CDR2 FQGNSA. CDR3 length: 15 residues. CDR3 nucleotide sequence: TGTGCCAGCAGCTCGAACAGGGGTAACACCGGGGAGCTGTTTTTT. Protein sequence: CASSSNRGNTGELFF. Full variable domain (missing parts from reference TRBV7-2 and TRBJ2-2): GAGVSQSPSNKVTEKGKDVELRCDPISGHTALYWYRQSLGQGLEFLIYFQGNSAPDKSGLPSDRFSAERTGGSVSTLTIQRTQQEDSAVYLCASSSNRGNTGELFFGEGSRLTVL.

The gene calls are TRBV7-9 and TRBJ2-5, with D maybe TRBD1 (6 bases). Trimming stripped 1 base from V and 11 bases from J, with 23 bases between. Germline assignment: CDR1 SEHNR and CDR2 FQNEAQ (reference sequence). The CDR3 covers 16 residues. CDR3 region: CASSLGVGGSYNEQYF. DNA of the CDR3: TGTGCCAGCAGCTTAGGGGTAGGGGGTAGCTACAATGAGCAGTACTTC.

V gene TRBV10-3 combines with J gene TRBJ1-4; D gene uncertain. Germline lookup yields CDR1 ENHRY and CDR2 SYGVKD. Trimming stripped 3 bases from V and 2 bases from J, with 7 bases between. The CDR3 spans 14 residues. CDR3 loop: CAISDASTNEKLFF. The CDR3 coding sequence is TGTGCCATCAGTGACGCCTCGACTAATGAAAAACTGTTTTTT.